Following are 29 T cell receptor beta chains from one sample sequenced in a study of CD8 T cells in ankylosing spondylitis. Whole-study findings and limits: Ankylosing spondylitis blood appeared to carry a characteristic TCR beta motif of several highly homologous variants.

MiXCR, run by TCRdb on the 5' RACE reads, gives a single entry per CDR3 protein. The data contain around 890,000 distinct CDR3 sequences, about 11% of them singletons. Their specific antigens are unknown. Sequenced material: blood, either unsorted or a sorted T cell fraction (not recorded which). All receptors come from a male donor with ankylosing spondylitis.

V and J are TRBV19 and TRBJ2-1; D is undetermined. V was pared by 9 bases and J by 2 bases, with 17 bases between. The CDR3 length is 15 residues. From germline, CDR1 is LNHDA and CDR2 SQIVND (reference sequence). DNA of the CDR3: TGTGCCAGCCGCAGCTCCCCCGAAGCCTACAATGAGCAGTTCTTC. This codes for CASRSSPEAYNEQFF.

This clonotype was picked up a small number of times. The chain carries TRBV20-1 and TRBJ1-1; D is ambiguous. Trimming removed 4 bases from V and 0 bases from J, with 9 bases in between. The CDR3 runs to 13 residues. Per germline, CDR1 DFQATT and CDR2 SNEGSKA (reference sequence). In nucleotides, the CDR3 is TGCAGTGCTACCTGGGCGCTGAACACTGAAGCTTTCTTT. Its protein product is CSATWALNTEAFF.

The rearrangement uses TRBV4-1 and TRBJ2-7; 8 nucleotides match TRBD1. Trimming removed 6 bases from V and 7 bases from J; junction bases left unmatched: 11. CDR1 MGHRA and CDR2 YSYEKL come from the germline V gene. The CDR3 covers 14 residues. The CDR3 coding sequence is TGCGCCAGCAGGAGTACAGGGGGTCGTCAGGAGCAGTACTTC. Translating it yields CASRSTGGRQEQYF.

Only a few counts were recorded for this clonotype. The chain carries TRBV15 and TRBJ2-3; unclear D gene. The germline gives CDR1 LNHNV, CDR2 YYDKDF (reference sequence). The CDR3 sequence is 18 residues long. The V end lost 3 bases, the J end lost 2 bases, and 21 bases lay between the germline ends. The CDR3 is CATSRDLRTDDTTDTQYF. In nucleotides, the CDR3 is TGTGCCACCAGCAGGGACCTCCGGACGGACGATACCACAGATACGCAGTATTTT.

This clonotype came up many times. The chain is built from TRBV20-1 and TRBJ2-3, with 8 bases fitting TRBD2. Losses at the gene ends were 0 bases for V and 3 bases for J; bases not matched to a gene: 8. The CDR3 sequence is 16 residues long. Germline loops: CDR1 DFQATT, CDR2 SNEGSKA (reference sequence). The CDR3 nucleotides read TGCAGTGCTAGAGATCGACGGCTAGCGGGTACAGATACGCAGTATTTT. Translating gives CSARDRRLAGTDTQYF.

This clonotype was counted ten times or more. The J gene is TRBJ1-6, the V gene TRBV7-2; D is ambiguous. CDR3 length equals 15 residues. CDR1 is SGHTA, CDR2 FQGNSA, per germline. The V end lost 3 bases, the J end lost 6 bases, and 12 bases lay between the germline ends. CDR3 protein: CASSFINRINSPLHF. The CDR3 bases are TGTGCCAGCAGCTTCATAAACAGAATTAATTCACCCCTCCACTTT. Looking up the rest from reference TRBV7-2 and TRBJ1-6 gives the full variable domain: GAGVSQSPSNKVTEKGKDVELRCDPISGHTALYWYRQSLGQGLEFLIYFQGNSAPDKSGLPSDRFSAERTGGSVSTLTIQRTQQEDSAVYLCASSFINRINSPLHFGNGTRLTVT.

The gene calls are TRBV27 and TRBJ2-3; TRBD1 matches 8 bases. CDR1 is MNHEY, CDR2 SMNVEV, per germline (reference sequence). V was clipped by 10 bases and J by 10 bases; unmatched bases: 16. This CDR3 contains 14 residues. CDR3 protein: CATSRGLPTQAQYF. The CDR3 coding sequence is TGTGCCACCTCCAGGGGGCTACCGACCCAGGCGCAGTATTTT.

This clonotype showed up just a few times. The rearrangement joins TRBV12-3 or TRBV12-4 to TRBJ1-2; a weak D match, TRBD1 (6 bases). V lost 5 bases and J 4 bases, leaving 17 bases between the germline ends. The CDR3 has 15 amino acids. The CDR3 bases are TGTGCCAGCAGTCTCATCACAGGGTCGGGCTATGGCTACACCTTC. It yields the protein CASSLITGSGYGYTF.

The chain uses TRBV5-1 and TRBJ2-1, with 10 bases lining up with TRBD1. From germline, CDR1 is SGHRS and CDR2 YFSETQ. This CDR3 comprises 15 residues. The V gene end was trimmed by 5 bases and the J gene end by 7 bases; junction bases not matched to a gene: 9. Here the CDR3 reads CASRMGQGRGNEQFF. The CDR3, as DNA: TGCGCCAGCAGGATGGGACAGGGGCGAGGGAATGAGCAGTTCTTC.

This clonotype occurred a few times. The chain employs TRBV6-5 and TRBJ1-1; D gene ambiguous. Germline assignment: CDR1 MNHEY and CDR2 SVGAGI. This CDR3 spans 15 amino acids. Trimming pared 0 bases from V and 0 bases from J, leaving 8 bases between. The CDR3 bases are TGTGCCAGCAGTTACTCGAGGCAGTTGAACACTGAAGCTTTCTTT. It translates to CASSYSRQLNTEAFF.

This clonotype was recorded a few times. The V gene is TRBV24-1, the J gene TRBJ2-3, with TRBD2 matching 7 bases. V was pared by 6 bases and J by 2 bases, with 7 bases of the junction left unmatched. In germline, CDR1 is KGHDR, CDR2 SFDVKD. The CDR3 loop spans 15 amino acids. CDR3 coding DNA: TGTGCCACCAGTCGGGGTAGCGGGTCCACAGATACGCAGTATTTT. It yields the protein CATSRGSGSTDTQYF.

There are many counts of this clonotype. The V and J genes are TRBV7-2 and TRBJ2-7; D ambiguous. V lost 4 bases, J lost 6 bases, and 10 bases lay in between. Germline CDR1 and CDR2: SGHTA and FQGNSA. This CDR3 is 12 amino acids long. CDR3 DNA: TGTGCCAGCAGCTCAGACTCGCCCGAGCAGTACTTC. Protein: CASSSDSPEQYF.

This clonotype appeared a few times. This chain connects TRBV6-2 or TRBV6-3 to TRBJ2-7; D not resolved. Per the germline V gene, CDR1 is MNHEY and CDR2 is SVGEGT. V lost 1 base, J lost 4 bases, and 11 bases lay in between. The CDR3 is made up of 14 amino acids. The DNA for the CDR3 is TGTGCCAGCAGTTACTGGCCGGGCAAATACGAGCAGTACTTC. It yields the protein CASSYWPGKYEQYF.

A few counts support this clonotype. V is TRBV6-1 and J is TRBJ1-1, with 7 bases identical to TRBD1. Per germline, CDR1 MNHNS and CDR2 SASEGT. CDR3 size: 13 residues. The ends lost 7 bases at V and 3 bases at J; junction bases unmatched: 5. The CDR3 region is CASKLDRDTEAFF. CDR3 DNA: TGTGCCAGCAAACTAGACAGGGACACTGAAGCTTTCTTT.

The V call is TRBV2, the J call TRBJ2-7, with D perhaps assigned TRBD1 or TRBD2 (5 bases each). From germline, CDR1 is SNHLY and CDR2 FYNNEI. The CDR3 length is 13 residues. Trimming took 8 bases from V and 0 from J, leaving 11 bases between them. The CDR3 region is CASSGTASYEQYF. As DNA, the CDR3 is TGTGCCAGCTCGGGGACGGCCTCCTACGAGCAGTACTTC.

This clonotype turned up a few times. This chain links TRBV18 with TRBJ2-1; D may be TRBD1 or TRBD2 (6 bases each). The CDR3 covers 15 residues. Germline V gene data show CDR1 as KGHSH and CDR2 as LQKENI. The V gene lost 2 bases and the J gene lost 2 bases, with 10 bases spanning the gap. CDR3 amino acids: CASSPRGVTYNEQFF. CDR3 in DNA: TGTGCCAGCTCACCAAGGGGGGTGACCTACAATGAGCAGTTCTTC.

This clonotype was picked up a small number of times. This chain connects TRBV4-3 to TRBJ2-2; a weak D match, TRBD1 (6 bases). Germline values: CDR1 LGHNA, CDR2 YSLEER. The CDR3 runs 17 residues. V was cut by 1 base and J by 3 bases, with 15 bases left in between. The CDR3 bases are TGCGCCAGCAGCCAAGTCTATACAGGGCTTGACACCGGGGAGCTGTTTTTT. Translation: CASSQVYTGLDTGELFF.

The chain joins TRBV6-2 or TRBV6-3 to TRBJ1-1; D might be TRBD1 (6 bases). V lost 6 bases and J lost 7, with 12 bases in between. Germline CDR1 and CDR2: MNHEY and SVGEGT. The CDR3 is made up of 12 amino acids. This CDR3 is CASSRPDSEAFF. CDR3 sequence (DNA): TGTGCCAGCAGCCGCCCGGACAGTGAAGCTTTCTTT.

This chain joins TRBV20-1 and TRBJ2-4; D uncertain. Germline V gene sequence: CDR1 DFQATT, CDR2 SNEGSKA (reference sequence). Trimming removed 1 base at V and 4 bases at J, with 14 bases between. The CDR3 runs 15 residues. CDR3 amino acids: CSARVARSSKNIQYF. DNA of the CDR3: TGCAGTGCTAGAGTGGCGCGGAGCTCAAAAAACATTCAGTACTTC.

This clonotype was picked up a small number of times. The V call is TRBV18, the J call TRBJ2-1; D gene ambiguous. Trimming took off 2 bases at V and 4 bases at J, with 9 bases between the two ends. The CDR3 loop spans 14 amino acids. Germline V gives CDR1 KGHSH, CDR2 LQKENI. This CDR3 is CASSPVAEYNEQFF. CDR3 nucleotides: TGTGCCAGCTCACCAGTGGCGGAATACAATGAGCAGTTCTTC.

This clonotype has more than one count but fewer than ten. V and J are TRBV6-1 and TRBJ2-6; D may be TRBD1 or TRBD2 (5 bases each). V lost 6 bases to trimming and J lost 2 bases, with 23 bases between them. The CDR3 covers 19 residues. CDR1 MNHNS and CDR2 SASEGT come from the germline V gene. The CDR3 DNA follows: TGTGCCAGCAGGCCCGGAATGGGGGTAAACCAGACTGGGGCCAACGTCCTGACTTTC. It codes for CASRPGMGVNQTGANVLTF.

This clonotype appeared many times. The chain is built from TRBV5-6 and TRBJ1-2; 10 nucleotides agree with TRBD1. J gave up 3 bases and V 0 bases, and 2 bases lay outside the gene matches. From germline, CDR1 is SGHDT and CDR2 YYEEEE. This CDR3 comprises 15 residues. This CDR3 is CASSLGQGAHYGYTF. Written as DNA, the CDR3 is TGTGCCAGCAGCTTGGGACAGGGGGCCCACTATGGCTACACCTTC.

This clonotype was recorded a few times. V gene TRBV6-1 combines with J gene TRBJ1-1, with 7 bases aligning to TRBD1. The CDR3 is 15 amino acids. Trimming removed 6 bases from V and 4 bases from J; junction bases left unmatched: 11. The germline CDR1 and CDR2 sequences are MNHNS and SASEGT. This CDR3 is CASSKMTGPGTEAFF. CDR3 in DNA: TGTGCCAGCAGCAAGATGACAGGGCCGGGCACTGAAGCTTTCTTT.

This clonotype was observed many times. Written as DNA, the CDR3 is TGTGCCAGCAGGACGAGCGGGGGCACCGGGGAGCTGTTTTTT. This codes for CASRTSGGTGELFF. V and J are TRBV27 and TRBJ2-2; 8 nucleotides line up with TRBD2. The V gene's germline CDR1 is MNHEY and CDR2 SMNVEV (reference sequence). V dropped 6 bases and J dropped 4; count of bases not matched to a gene: 4. The CDR3 length is 14 residues.

This clonotype was recorded a few times. CDR3 coding DNA: TGTGCCAGCAGCTTGGGAGGGACGCTAGGGGGTGAGCAGTTCTTC. Translated, it gives CASSLGGTLGGEQFF. V usage is TRBV5-4 and J usage is TRBJ2-1, with a possible D match to TRBD1 (6 bases). The CDR3 sequence is 15 residues long. In germline, CDR1 is SGHNT, CDR2 YYREEE (reference sequence). V was trimmed by 0 bases and J by 9 bases, leaving 16 bases between them.

The rearrangement links TRBV5-1 to TRBJ2-6, with 9 bases matching TRBD1. The CDR3 contains 11 residues. With V trimmed by 2 bases and J by 15 bases, 0 bases remained unmatched. In germline, CDR1 is SGHRS, CDR2 YFSETQ. As DNA, the CDR3 is TGCGCCAGCAGCTTACAGGGGGCCCTGACTTTC. Translating gives CASSLQGALTF.

DNA for the CDR3: TGCGCCAGCAGCATCGGACAGGGCCATGAGCAGTTCTTC. Translating it yields CASSIGQGHEQFF. The chain joins TRBV5-1 to TRBJ2-1; TRBD1 aligns across 8 bases. The CDR3 runs to 13 residues. CDR1 SGHRS and CDR2 YFSETQ come from the germline V gene. The V and J ends lost 4 bases and 8 bases, in that order; junction bases with no gene match: 5.

V usage is TRBV29-1 and J usage is TRBJ2-3, with no clear D. Trimming removed 3 bases from V and 3 bases from J, with 16 bases in between. This CDR3 has 15 residues. Germline V lookup: CDR1 SQVTM, CDR2 ANQGSEA. This CDR3 is CSVELNDRITDTQYF. The CDR3, as DNA: TGCAGCGTTGAGCTAAACGACCGAATAACAGATACGCAGTATTTT.

This clonotype showed up many times. The gene calls are TRBV15 and TRBJ1-6, with D maybe TRBD1 (6 bases). This CDR3 spans 16 amino acids. Looked up from germline, CDR1 is LNHNV and CDR2 is YYDKDF (reference sequence). V lost 1 base and J 9 bases, leaving 16 bases between the germline ends. The CDR3 DNA reads as TGTGCCACCAGCAGAGCCCTACAGGGAGTAGGTTCACCCCTCCACTTT. Translating gives CATSRALQGVGSPLHF.